Presented here are 20 T cell receptor beta chains from one specimen sequenced in a study of T-cell memory formation after mild COVID-19. TCRdb re-analysed the 5' RACE reads in MiXCR, keeping a single row per CDR3 protein. The profile shows just under 50,000 distinct CDR3 sequences, 12% of them singletons. The source material was PBMCs or a T cell subset sorted from them (not recorded which). The receptors were sampled from a man aged 18-30 years who had mild COVID-19 (a few samples of this study predate the infection). Cell type and time point are not known.

At least ten counts were recorded for this clonotype. The V call is TRBV29-1, the J call TRBJ2-1; 9 bases line up with TRBD1. Germline V CDR1 and CDR2: SQVTM, ANQGSEA. This CDR3 contains 14 residues. V lost 6 bases and J lost 7; bases outside the gene matches: 10. CDR3 sequence: CSVDDRGVGNEQFF. CDR3 in DNA: TGCAGCGTAGATGACAGGGGGGTAGGAAATGAGCAGTTCTTC.

CDR3 region: CASSVAVARNEQFF. The CDR3 coding sequence is TGTGCCAGCAGCGTAGCTGTAGCTCGAAATGAGCAGTTCTTC. This chain links TRBV9 with TRBJ2-1, with D unresolved. The CDR3 loop spans 14 amino acids. Trimming left V 0 bases short and J 7 bases short, with 11 bases between. From germline, CDR1 is SGDLS and CDR2 YYNGEE.

This clonotype was counted only a few times. The V and J genes are TRBV18 and TRBJ2-1; TRBD2 matches at 12 bases. J lost 9 bases, V lost 2 bases, and 8 bases had no gene match. The CDR3 extends over 16 amino acids. CDR1 KGHSH and CDR2 LQKENI come from the germline V gene. The CDR3 protein is CASSPASGGAGIEQFF. The CDR3 nucleotides are TGTGCCAGCTCACCAGCTAGCGGGGGGGCCGGTATTGAGCAGTTCTTC.

For this clonotype: A much more abundant neighbour one base away suggests this may be a read error. The chain carries TRBV29-1 and TRBJ2-3; 12 bases fit TRBD2. The CDR3 has 14 residues. The J segment lost 7 bases and the V segment lost 5 bases, leaving 7 bases of the junction unmatched. Germline assignment: CDR1 SQVTM and CDR2 ANQGSEA. CDR3 in DNA: TGCAGCGTTCGACTAGCGGGGGACTCCAATACGCAGTATTTT. It specifies CSVRLAGDSNTQYF.

This clonotype was detected ten times or more. The genes are TRBV5-4 and TRBJ2-1; TRBD2 matches 8 bases. Per the germline V gene, CDR1 is SGHNT and CDR2 is YYREEE (reference sequence). The CDR3 runs to 15 residues. J lost 8 bases, V lost 0 bases, and 7 bases had no gene match. DNA for the CDR3: TGTGCCAGCAGCTTGGAGGTCGGGGGGGCGGATGAGCAGTTCTTC. Translation gives CASSLEVGGADEQFF.

This sequence joins TRBV20-1 and TRBJ2-1, with TRBD1 matching over 9 bases. Per germline, CDR1 DFQATT and CDR2 SNEGSKA (reference sequence). V dropped 3 bases and J dropped 8; count of bases not matched to a gene: 5. The CDR3 consists of 13 residues. The CDR3 spells CSASRTGVDEQFF. The DNA for the CDR3 is TGCAGTGCTAGCCGGACAGGGGTCGATGAGCAGTTCTTC.

This clonotype was seen repeatedly, ten times or more. The V and J genes are TRBV12-3 or TRBV12-4 and TRBJ2-2, with TRBD1 as a possible D gene (5 bases). V was cut by 11 bases and J by 5 bases, with 12 bases left in between. CDR3 length: 12 residues. The CDR3 sequence is CALGKGTGELFF. Written as DNA, the CDR3 is TGTGCCCTGGGAAAGGGGACCGGGGAGCTGTTTTTT.

This chain links TRBV11-3 with TRBJ2-3; 13 nucleotides match TRBD2. Unmatched junction bases numbered 3, after V lost 5 bases and J lost 1 base. The CDR3 is made up of 16 amino acids. The V gene's germline CDR1 is SGHNT and CDR2 YENEEA. As DNA, the CDR3 is TGTGCCAGCAGCCCCGGGACTAGCGGGGGCACAGATACGCAGTATTTT. Translation: CASSPGTSGGTDTQYF.

Ten or more counts support this clonotype. The genes are TRBV5-1 and TRBJ2-7; no clear D. V was shortened by 1 base and J by 3 bases, with 11 bases between the two germline ends. The CDR3 has 14 residues. CDR1 and CDR2 (germline): SGHRS, YFSETQ. This CDR3 is CASSLRVGYYEQYF. CDR3 DNA: TGCGCCAGCAGCTTGCGGGTGGGGTACTACGAGCAGTACTTC.

This clonotype turned up a few times. This chain links TRBV5-4 with TRBJ1-1, with D possibly TRBD1 on 6 matching bases. From germline, CDR1 is SGHNT and CDR2 YYREEE (reference sequence). The length of the CDR3 is 15 residues. Trimming removed 6 bases from V and 0 bases from J, with 15 bases in between. In DNA form, the CDR3 reads TGTGCCAGCACCGAGCCGGGACATATGAACACTGAAGCTTTCTTT. It is translated as CASTEPGHMNTEAFF.

CDR3 protein: CASSPLGREMGTQYF. CDR3 in DNA: TGTGCCAGCTCACCTCTGGGCAGGGAAATGGGTACGCAGTATTTT. V is TRBV18 and J is TRBJ2-3; D perhaps matches TRBD1 (5 bases). Germline CDR1 and CDR2: KGHSH and LQKENI. Trimming shortened V by 3 bases and J by 8 bases, and 18 bases separated the two germline ends. The CDR3 sequence is 15 residues long.

The J gene is TRBJ1-5, the V gene TRBV27, with D possibly being TRBD1 (5 bases). Trimming took off 5 bases at V and 5 bases at J, with 13 bases between the two ends. The CDR3 has 14 residues. Germline V gene lookup returns CDR1 MNHEY and CDR2 SMNVEV (reference sequence). CDR3 in amino acids: CASSTRVPDQPQHF. The CDR3 DNA is TGTGCCAGCAGTACCAGGGTTCCCGATCAGCCCCAGCATTTT.

V is TRBV19 and J is TRBJ1-2; a possible D gene is TRBD1 (6 bases). Germline V gene sequence: CDR1 LNHDA, CDR2 SQIVND (reference sequence). The germline V and J ends were trimmed by 7 bases and 8 bases, with 26 bases remaining between them. This CDR3 contains 16 residues. The DNA of the CDR3 is TGTGCCAGTAAGAGGGCAGGGGCGACCCCAACGGGAGGCTACACCTTC. Its protein product is CASKRAGATPTGGYTF. Looking up the rest from reference TRBV19 and TRBJ1-2 gives the full variable domain: DGGITQSPKYLFRKEGQNVTLSCEQNLNHDAMYWYRQDPGQGLRLIYYSQIVNDFQKGDIAEGYSVSREKKESFPLTVTSAQKNPTAFYLCASKRAGATPTGGYTFGSGTRLTVV.

This chain joins TRBV15 and TRBJ2-6, with 7 bases that match TRBD1. This CDR3 contains 14 residues. Germline loops: CDR1 LNHNV, CDR2 YYDKDF (reference sequence). The J segment lost 4 bases and the V segment lost 8 bases, leaving 5 bases of the junction unmatched. The CDR3 sequence is CATHRGLGANVLTF. Written as DNA, the CDR3 is TGTGCCACCCACAGGGGCCTGGGGGCCAACGTCCTGACTTTC.

This chain links TRBV7-2 with TRBJ1-3, with D perhaps TRBD1 (6 bases). The CDR3 length is 15 residues. Deletions cut 6 bases from V and 2 bases from J, with 14 bases between. Per the germline V gene, CDR1 is SGHTA and CDR2 is FQGNSA. The CDR3 DNA follows: TGTGCCAGCAGTTTTCAGGGGTTAGCTGGAAACACCATATATTTT. Its protein is CASSFQGLAGNTIYF.

This clonotype showed up just a few times. The gene calls are TRBV7-2 and TRBJ1-2; D possibly corresponds to TRBD1 (5 bases). The V end was cut by 5 bases, the J end by 2 bases, with 12 bases between. The CDR3 is 14 amino acids. Germline lookup yields CDR1 SGHTA and CDR2 FQGNSA. CDR3 in DNA: TGTGCCAGCAGCCCCCGACAGCTAAACTATGGCTACACCTTC. Encoded protein: CASSPRQLNYGYTF.

J is TRBJ1-1 and V is TRBV12-3 or TRBV12-4; 10 bases are shared with TRBD1. The CDR3 runs 16 residues. V shed 6 bases and J 9 bases; nucleotides not matched to a gene: 16. The CDR3 sequence is CASSSKGGQGPSKAFF. In DNA, the CDR3 is TGTGCCAGCAGCAGCAAGGGGGGACAGGGGCCTTCGAAAGCTTTCTTT.

The chain joins TRBV20-1 to TRBJ2-1; D tentatively fits TRBD1 or TRBD2 (6 bases each). This CDR3 is built from 19 residues. Germline V gene data show CDR1 as DFQATT and CDR2 as SNEGSKA (reference sequence). The V end lost 5 bases, the J end lost 0 bases, and 26 bases lay between the germline ends. CDR3 loop: CSAPSTGLYSGDSYNEQFF. The CDR3 DNA is TGCAGTGCTCCCTCGACAGGACTTTATAGCGGAGACTCCTACAATGAGCAGTTCTTC.

Only one count was recorded for this clonotype. This chain uses TRBV3-1 with TRBJ1-1; possibly TRBD1 for D (6 bases). This CDR3 contains 16 residues. CDR1 and CDR2 from the germline V gene are LGHDT and YNNKEL (reference sequence). Trimming removed 2 bases at V and 5 bases at J, with 18 bases between. In DNA, the CDR3 is TGTGCCAGCAGCCAAAGGGGGGTCGTAGTGGATACTGAAGCTTTCTTT. Protein: CASSQRGVVVDTEAFF.

This clonotype was detected a few times. The CDR3 DNA is TGTGCCAGCTCACCGGCATCTGATTCCTATGGCTACACCTTC. It codes for CASSPASDSYGYTF. V is TRBV18 and J is TRBJ1-2; D not certain. The ends were cut back, 3 bases at V and 4 bases at J, with 12 bases in the middle. Germline CDR1 is KGHSH and CDR2 is LQKENI. The CDR3 is 14 residues long.